The rows below give T cell receptor beta chains drawn from one sample of a study of cytomegalovirus exposure and HLA in healthy donors. Libraries were prepared by immunoSEQ multiplex PCR; TCRdb keeps only in-frame clonotypes and omits some of them. The sample lists some 110,000 clones; around 65% were seen once. Specimen: PBMCs. Every receptor here comes from a man aged 18-30 years in good health and CMV-seronegative. The CDR3 runs from the conserved cysteine through the conserved F or W. The D gene is left open where the match is weak. Only some rows state a clone size, as once, few, many or a class for expanded clones.

>-|TRBJ2-7|-|TRBV30
CAWSVDSAAYEQYF
TGTGCCTGGAGTGTAGACAGTGCCGCCTACGAGCAGTACTTC
>-|TRBJ2-7|-|TRBV7-2
CASSLVLSSYEQYF
TGTGCCAGCAGCTTAGTCCTTAGCTCCTACGAGCAGTACTTC
>-|TRBJ2-7|TRBD1|TRBV28
CASSYRGQSVEQYF
TGTGCCAGCAGTTATAGGGGGCAGTCCGTCGAGCAGTACTTC
>-|TRBJ2-7|TRBD2|TRBV28
CASSLPLGTSGGDWYF
TGTGCCAGCAGTTTACCCCTCGGGACTAGCGGGGGGGATTGGTACTTC
>-|TRBJ2-7|TRBD1|TRBV6-1
CASRTGQGPYEQYF
TGTGCCAGCAGGACGGGACAGGGCCCATACGAGCAGTACTTC
>few|TRBJ1-3|-|TRBV6-1
CATWPLVGNTIYF
TGTGCCACCTGGCCCCTCGTCGGAAACACCATATATTTT
>-|TRBJ1-4|-|TRBV6-5
CASRARGPSNEKLFF
TGTGCCAGCAGGGCCAGGGGCCCATCCAATGAAAAACTGTTTTTT
>-|TRBJ2-1|TRBD2|TRBV6-1
CASSEVAGGYNEQFF
TGTGCCAGCAGTGAGGTAGCGGGGGGGTACAATGAGCAGTTCTTC
>-|TRBJ1-1|-|TRBV6-1
CASGRLSPTEAFF
TGTGCCAGCGGTAGACTATCCCCGACTGAAGCTTTCTTT
>-|TRBJ2-2|-|TRBV9
CASSATGLGVGELFF
TGTGCCAGCAGCGCCACGGGACTGGGGGTCGGGGAGCTGTTTTTT
>-|TRBJ1-3|-|TRBV28
CASSLVGPSSGNTIYF
TGTGCCAGCAGTTTGGTGGGGCCGAGCTCTGGAAACACCATATATTTT
>once|TRBJ2-5|-|TRBV7-8
CASSLVPGLLPTQYF
TGTGCCAGCAGCTTAGTTCCCGGACTACTACCGACCCAGTACTTC
>-|TRBJ2-7|TRBD1|TRBV27
CASRGTGTGAGEQYF
TGTGCCAGCAGGGGAACCGGGACAGGTGCTGGCGAGCAGTACTTC
>few|TRBJ1-2|TRBD1|TRBV27
CASSPGQLIYGYTF
TGTGCCAGCAGCCCGGGACAGTTAATCTATGGCTACACCTTC
>-|TRBJ2-1|-|TRBV29-1
CSVDIRTASSYNEQFF
TGCAGCGTCGATATTAGGACTGCCAGCTCCTACAATGAGCAGTTCTTC
>-|TRBJ1-2|-|TRBV19
CASTPRRGGYTF
TGTGCCAGTACCCCCCGGCGGGGTGGCTACACCTTC
>-|TRBJ2-7|-|TRBV10-1
CARFHGRGGNEQYF
TGCGCCAGATTCCACGGAAGAGGGGGAAACGAGCAGTACTTC
>-|TRBJ2-7|-|TRBV6-6
CASSNPTGSYEQYF
TGTGCCAGCAGTAACCCAACAGGGTCCTACGAGCAGTACTTC
>-|TRBJ1-6|-|TRBV30
CAWSPRGTPKGSPLHF
TGTGCCTGGAGTCCGAGGGGGACACCCAAGGGTTCACCCCTCCACTTT
>-|TRBJ2-1|-|TRBV9
CASSVGTGNNEQFF
TGTGCCAGCAGCGTAGGTACGGGAAACAATGAGCAGTTCTTC
>few|TRBJ2-7|TRBD1|TRBV7-2
CASSLSTGGYEQYF
TGTGCCAGCAGCTTATCCACAGGGGGCTACGAGCAGTACTTC
>once|TRBJ2-6|TRBD1|TRBV5-1
CASSSRAGGSGANVLTF
TGCGCCAGCAGCTCCAGGGCAGGGGGCTCTGGGGCCAACGTCCTGACTTTC
>once|TRBJ2-7|-|TRBV27
CASSSTGQRISYEQYF
TGTGCCAGCAGTTCAACCGGACAGAGAATATCCTACGAGCAGTACTTC
>-|TRBJ2-7|TRBD1|TRBV6-5
CASSYSNRGSYEQYF
TGTGCCAGCAGTTACTCAAACAGGGGATCCTACGAGCAGTACTTC
>-|TRBJ1-1|-|TRBV5-6
CASRRGGALNTEAFF
TGTGCCAGCAGAAGGGGGGGGGCACTGAACACTGAAGCTTTCTTT
>-|TRBJ2-5|-|TRBV27
CASSLSSLLETQYF
TGTGCCAGCAGTTTATCATCCCTATTAGAGACCCAGTACTTC
>-|TRBJ1-6|-|TRBV27
CASTLTGGMDSPLHF
TGTGCCAGCACCCTAACTGGGGGGATGGATTCACCCCTCCACTTT
>few|TRBJ1-1|-|TRBV7-9
CASSLRGQNTEAFF
TGTGCCAGCAGCTTAAGAGGTCAGAACACTGAAGCTTTCTTT